This TCR beta chain was sequenced for a study of type 1 and type 2 diabetes patients. Background on the study: A total of roughly 20,000,000 paired-end reads came from the whole study.

PCR was run on genomic DNA. Amplification of the beta chain CDR3 used 30 forward and 13 reverse multiplex primers. TCRdb passed the multiplex PCR reads through MiXCR, listing each CDR3 protein once. The profile shows fewer than 300,000 distinct CDR3 sequences, roughly 44% of them singletons. This CDR3 contains 15 residues. V was shortened by 6 bases and J by 0 bases, with 14 bases between the two germline ends. The chain combines TRBV12-3 or TRBV12-4 with TRBJ1-2, with D uncertain. This clonotype was obtained from a man between 18 and 35 years old with type 2 diabetes. Sequencing input: peripheral blood mononuclear cells (PBMCs). CDR3 coding DNA: TGTGCCAGCAGACTAAAAGGAGGGACTAACTATGGCTACACCTTC. Its translation is CASRLKGGTNYGYTF.